The 22 T cell receptor beta chains below were found in one sample sequenced in a study of T cell responses to AZD1222 COVID-19 vaccine. Using immunoSEQ multiplex PCR, the repertoire was profiled, and TCRdb retains in-frame clones only, with some absent. Of about 120,000 clones in the sample, about 93% were seen once. The sample was peripheral blood, taken 28 days after the second AZD1222 dose. Receptor source: an adult who received the AZD1222 COVID-19 vaccine.

The chain links TRBV14 to TRBJ2-2; D is tentatively TRBD1 or TRBD2 (5 bases each). The CDR3 contains 14 residues. Germline V lookup: CDR1 SGHDN, CDR2 FVKESK. The V end lost 3 bases, the J end lost 5 bases, and 10 bases lay between the germline ends. As DNA, the CDR3 is TGTGCCAGCAGCCAGGCATGGGGGACCGGGGAGCTGTTTTTT. Protein product: CASSQAWGTGELFF.

V is TRBV3-1 (or the pseudogene TRBV3-2) and J is TRBJ1-5; TRBD1 matches at 9 bases. The CDR3 runs to 16 residues. Germline values: CDR1 LGHDT, CDR2 YNNKEL (reference sequence). V lost 3 bases to trimming and J lost 1 base; unmatched junction nucleotides: 4. The CDR3 spells CASSQEGTGSNQPQHF. In nucleotides, the CDR3 is TGTGCCAGCAGCCAGGAAGGGACAGGGAGCAATCAGCCCCAGCATTTT.

The gene calls are TRBV7-2 and TRBJ2-5; D perhaps matches TRBD1 (5 bases). There are 14 residues in the CDR3. Germline assignment: CDR1 SGHTA and CDR2 FQGNSA. V lost 4 bases and J lost 1, with 10 bases in between. The CDR3 loop reads CASSSMTVQETQYF. The CDR3 region has the DNA TGTGCCAGCAGCTCGATGACAGTCCAAGAGACCCAGTACTTC.

V is TRBV7-2 and J is TRBJ1-1; D possibly corresponds to TRBD1 (6 bases). V lost 6 bases and J lost 4, with 12 bases in between. Germline values: CDR1 SGHTA, CDR2 FQGNSA. The CDR3 covers 13 residues. CDR3: CASSEWGRTEAFF. In DNA, the CDR3 is TGTGCCAGCAGTGAATGGGGGCGCACTGAAGCTTTCTTT.

V and J are TRBV5-5 and TRBJ2-3; TRBD1 matches at 12 bases. V lost 2 bases, J lost 3 bases, and 7 bases stayed unmatched. This CDR3 region has 17 residues. CDR1 and CDR2 from the germline V gene are SGHKS and YYEKEE (reference sequence). CDR3 in DNA: TGTGCCAGCAGCTTACGAGGGGACAGGGGGCAGACAGATACGCAGTATTTT. This gives the protein CASSLRGDRGQTDTQYF.

The genes are TRBV7-2 and TRBJ1-2, with no clear D. V lost 0 bases to trimming and J lost 0 bases, with 8 bases between them. The CDR3 has 15 residues. Germline loops: CDR1 SGHTA, CDR2 FQGNSA. This CDR3 reads CASSLAPAANYGYTF. As DNA, the CDR3 is TGTGCCAGCAGCTTAGCTCCGGCTGCTAACTATGGCTACACCTTC.

This chain uses TRBV6-5 with TRBJ1-3; no reliable D call. Germline V lookup: CDR1 MNHEY, CDR2 SVGAGI. Trimming removed 7 bases at V and 0 bases at J, with 10 bases between. The CDR3 has 14 amino acids. The CDR3 loop reads CASISGPSGNTIYF. The CDR3 nucleotides read TGTGCCAGCATAAGCGGGCCCTCTGGAAACACCATATATTTT.

The V call is TRBV25-1, the J call TRBJ1-5, with 12 nucleotides matching TRBD1. With V trimmed by 4 bases and J by 0 bases, 7 bases remained unmatched. The CDR3 consists of 18 residues. CDR1 is MGHDK, CDR2 SYGVNS, per germline. CDR3 residues: CASSVRDRGPYSNQPQHF. The CDR3, as DNA: TGTGCCAGCAGTGTCCGGGACAGGGGGCCTTATAGCAATCAGCCCCAGCATTTT.

This clone was observed a handful of times. V is TRBV6-6 and J is TRBJ2-7; TRBD1 matches 7 bases. The CDR3 runs 17 residues. Germline assignment: CDR1 MNHNY and CDR2 SVGAGI (reference sequence). J lost 0 bases, V lost 5 bases, and 13 bases had no gene match. This CDR3 is CASSHQTGQPSSYEQYF. CDR3 nucleotide sequence: TGTGCCAGCAGTCACCAGACGGGACAGCCGAGCTCCTACGAGCAGTACTTC.

The DNA for the CDR3 is TGCAGCGTTGGCGAAATCCGCCTCACAGATACGCAGTATTTT. Protein: CSVGEIRLTDTQYF. The chain carries TRBV29-1 and TRBJ2-3; D is ambiguous. The CDR3 is 14 residues long. Germline V CDR1 and CDR2: SQVTM, ANQGSEA. V lost 4 bases to trimming and J lost 2 bases, with 13 bases between them.

This rearrangement joins TRBV19 to TRBJ1-1, with D unclear. The CDR3 covers 13 residues. The V end lost 1 base, the J end lost 1 base, and 4 bases lay between the germline ends. Per germline, CDR1 LNHDA and CDR2 SQIVND (reference sequence). In DNA, the CDR3 is TGTGCCAGTAGTATAGCAGAGAACACTGAAGCTTTCTTT. Protein sequence: CASSIAENTEAFF.

The rearrangement links TRBV4-1 to TRBJ2-3; D might be TRBD2 (7 bases). The V gene's germline CDR1 is MGHRA and CDR2 YSYEKL. V was pared by 1 base and J by 5 bases, with 22 bases between. The CDR3 totals 18 residues. DNA of the CDR3: TGCGCCAGCAGCCAAGGTCCATCAATGGGGGGGCCTGTAGATACGCAGTATTTT. It specifies CASSQGPSMGGPVDTQYF.

The chain couples TRBV5-4 to TRBJ1-3, with D perhaps TRBD1 (5 bases). This CDR3 spans 17 amino acids. The V and J ends lost 0 bases and 0 bases respectively, with 13 bases between them. Germline V gene lookup returns CDR1 SGHNT and CDR2 YYREEE (reference sequence). The chain's CDR3 is CASSLGGRALSGNTIYF. In nucleotides, the CDR3 is TGTGCCAGCAGCTTGGGAGGCAGGGCCCTCTCTGGAAACACCATATATTTT.

The table lists this clone with a few counts. For the CDR3, the DNA is TGTGCCAGCAGTTATTGGAGGACAGAGAATCAGCCCCAGCATTTT. The encoded protein is CASSYWRTENQPQHF. V and J are TRBV6-6 and TRBJ1-5; D perhaps matches TRBD1 (6 bases). The CDR3 is made up of 15 amino acids. Trimming removed 3 bases at V and 4 bases at J, with 13 bases between. Germline V gene lookup returns CDR1 MNHNY and CDR2 SVGAGI (reference sequence).

This chain uses TRBV12-3 or TRBV12-4 with TRBJ1-1, with no clear D. V lost 6 bases, J lost 1 base, and 9 bases lay in between. The CDR3 consists of 13 residues. The CDR3 bases are TGTGCCAGCAGCATCCAGGAGAACACTGAAGCTTTCTTT. Its translation: CASSIQENTEAFF.

J is TRBJ2-3 and V is TRBV5-1; 9 positions match TRBD1. The CDR3 totals 15 residues. V gave up 3 bases and J gave up 5 bases; unmatched junction bases: 7. The germline V gene has CDR1 SGHRS and CDR2 YFSETQ. The CDR3 DNA follows: TGCGCCAGCAGCTCGGGACAGGGTGAGCGAGATACGCAGTATTTT. This sequence encodes CASSSGQGERDTQYF.

The V gene is TRBV19, the J gene TRBJ1-2; 7 bases agree with TRBD1. Trimming removed 4 bases from V and 2 bases from J; junction bases left unmatched: 10. CDR3 length: 16 amino acids. CDR1 and CDR2 from the germline V gene are LNHDA and SQIVND (reference sequence). This chain's CDR3 is CASSTVNRDRNYGYTF. The CDR3 DNA follows: TGTGCCAGTAGTACCGTGAATAGGGACAGAAACTATGGCTACACCTTC.

V gene TRBV9 combines with J gene TRBJ2-1; D ambiguous. Germline CDR1 and CDR2: SGDLS and YYNGEE. V gave up 0 bases and J gave up 0 bases, with 7 bases separating them. The CDR3 runs 15 residues. The CDR3 loop is CASSVAPSSYNEQFF. The CDR3 nucleotides are TGTGCCAGCAGCGTAGCTCCGAGCTCCTACAATGAGCAGTTCTTC.

This sequence joins TRBV25-1 and TRBJ2-5; D is possibly TRBD1 or TRBD2 (6 bases each). The V and J ends lost 4 bases and 5 bases respectively, with 14 bases between them. Looked up from germline, CDR1 is MGHDK and CDR2 is SYGVNS. The CDR3 is made up of 14 amino acids. CDR3: CASSVLGGGETQYF. The DNA of the CDR3 is TGTGCCAGCAGTGTGTTGGGGGGCGGGGAGACCCAGTACTTC.

This clone is a singleton in its sample. The V and J genes are TRBV5-1 and TRBJ2-2; 7 nucleotides agree with TRBD2. This CDR3 has 16 amino acids. Germline V gives CDR1 SGHRS, CDR2 YFSETQ. J was trimmed by 2 bases and V by 0 bases; bases with no gene match: 4. The CDR3: CASSLGLADNTGELFF. CDR3 DNA: TGCGCCAGCAGCTTGGGACTAGCAGATAACACCGGGGAGCTGTTTTTT. Based on the CDR3 plus reference TRBV5-1 and TRBJ2-2, the full variable domain is KAGVTQTPRYLIKTRGQQVTLSCSPISGHRSVSWYQQTPGQGLQFLFEYFSETQRNKGNFPGRFSGRQFSNSRSEMNVSTLELGDSALYLCASSLGLADNTGELFFGEGSRLTVL.

The rearrangement joins TRBV6-2 or TRBV6-3 to TRBJ1-2; D possibly corresponds to TRBD1 (6 bases). Trimming took 5 bases from V and 4 from J, leaving 17 bases between them. The CDR3 totals 15 residues. Germline lookup yields CDR1 MNHEY and CDR2 SVGEGT. The chain's CDR3 is CASSPHGGSRYGYTF. As DNA, the CDR3 is TGTGCCAGCAGTCCCCACGGGGGCTCGCGCTATGGCTACACCTTC.

The genes are TRBV19 and TRBJ1-2, with D perhaps matching TRBD1 (6 bases). CDR3 size: 12 residues. Germline V gene sequence: CDR1 LNHDA, CDR2 SQIVND (reference sequence). V shed 4 bases and J shed 8 bases, with 11 bases lying between them. CDR3: CASSSTGKGYTF. CDR3 sequence (DNA): TGTGCCAGTAGTAGCACAGGGAAAGGCTACACCTTC.